The 16 T cell receptor beta chains below come from one sample, sequenced in a study of blood T cell repertoires in COVID-19. Produced via immunoSEQ multiplex PCR; TCRdb's table is partial and in-frame only. The sample lists 200,000 to 250,000 clones, 80% to 90% occurring once. Specimen: peripheral blood. These receptors originate from a man aged 18 to 29 with active or convalescent COVID-19.

This clone has only one observation. The chain carries TRBV19 and TRBJ2-1; D is perhaps TRBD2 (7 bases). The germline V and J ends were trimmed by 10 bases and 4 bases, with 26 bases remaining between them. CDR3 size: 17 residues. The germline V gene encodes CDR1 LNHDA and CDR2 SQIVND (reference sequence). The CDR3 DNA sequence: TGTGCCACCAAGGGGGAGGGAAACCCTAGCGGTTACAATGAGCAGTTCTTC. The encoded protein is CATKGEGNPSGYNEQFF. Full variable domain (remainder filled in from reference TRBV19 and TRBJ2-1): DGGITQSPKYLFRKEGQNVTLSCEQNLNHDAMYWYRQDPGQGLRLIYYSQIVNDFQKGDIAEGYSVSREKKESFPLTVTSAQKNPTAFYLCATKGEGNPSGYNEQFFGPGTRLTVL.

This chain links TRBV6-4 with TRBJ2-7; 11 nucleotides align to TRBD1. Trimming removed 6 bases from V and 0 bases from J; junction bases left unmatched: 4. Germline CDR1 MRHNA, CDR2 SNTAGT. The CDR3 consists of 15 residues. Here the CDR3 reads CASSPGQGDSYEQYF. DNA for the CDR3: TGTGCCAGCAGCCCGGGACAGGGGGACTCCTACGAGCAGTACTTC.

This clone is a singleton in its sample. The chain uses TRBV30 and TRBJ1-4; D ambiguous. Germline CDR1 is GTSNPN and CDR2 is SVGIG (reference sequence). V shed 3 bases and J shed 8 bases, with 22 bases lying between them. The CDR3 covers 16 residues. The DNA of the CDR3 is TGTGCCTGGAGAGAGGGTTTGACGGCCCAGGTCGAAAAACTGTTTTTT. Its translation is CAWREGLTAQVEKLFF.

The table lists this clone with a count of one. The chain combines TRBV2 with TRBJ1-2, with a possible D match to TRBD1 (6 bases). This CDR3 comprises 12 residues. CDR1 SNHLY and CDR2 FYNNEI come from the germline V gene. V gave up 3 bases and J gave up 6 bases, with 8 bases separating them. The CDR3 DNA is TGTGCCAGCAGTGAGAGGACAGATGGCTACACCTTC. Translation: CASSERTDGYTF.

The chain recombines TRBV28 with TRBJ1-2, with D maybe TRBD1 (6 bases). The CDR3 has 15 amino acids. The germline V gene has CDR1 MDHEN and CDR2 SYDVKM. Between the trimmed V and J ends, which lost 6 bases and 3 bases, there was a span of 17 bases. CDR3 amino acids: CASSSGGLLDYGYTF. CDR3 coding DNA: TGTGCCAGCAGCTCGGGGGGCCTGTTAGACTATGGCTACACCTTC.

The rearrangement joins TRBV30 to TRBJ2-1; TRBD2 aligns across 10 bases. J was trimmed by 8 bases and V by 3 bases; bases with no gene match: 10. The CDR3 totals 15 residues. The germline CDR1 and CDR2 sequences are GTSNPN and SVGIG (reference sequence). The CDR3 spells CAWRSGRAVFDEQFF. Written as DNA, the CDR3 is TGTGCCTGGAGGAGCGGGAGGGCAGTTTTCGATGAGCAGTTCTTC. The full variable domain, its missing parts supplied by reference TRBV30 and TRBJ2-1, is SQTIHQWPATLVQPVGSPLSLECTVEGTSNPNLYWYRQAAGRGLQLLFYSVGIGQISSEVPQNLSASRPQDRQFILSSKKLLLSDSGFYLCAWRSGRAVFDEQFFGPGTRLTVL.

The chain joins TRBV3-1 (or the pseudogene TRBV3-2) to TRBJ2-1, with 8 bases identical to TRBD2. There are 14 residues in the CDR3. Trimming removed 2 bases from V and 9 bases from J; junction bases left unmatched: 6. Germline V lookup: CDR1 LGHDT, CDR2 YNNKEL (reference sequence). This CDR3 is CASSQRAAGGEQFF. The CDR3 bases are TGTGCCAGCAGCCAAAGGGCGGCGGGAGGTGAGCAGTTCTTC.

This sequence joins TRBV5-4 and TRBJ2-2; D remains unclear. The ends were cut back, 0 bases at V and 6 bases at J, with 15 bases in the middle. The CDR3 is 16 residues long. In germline, CDR1 is SGHNT, CDR2 YYREEE (reference sequence). In DNA form, the CDR3 reads TGTGCCAGCAGCTTGGCAAAGTTCCAGGATCCCGGGGAGCTGTTTTTT. It yields the protein CASSLAKFQDPGELFF.

The rearrangement links TRBV4-2 to TRBJ2-3; possible D gene TRBD1, 5 bases. The CDR3 sequence is 11 residues long. V was trimmed by 0 bases and J by 12 bases, leaving 7 bases between them. Germline assignment: CDR1 LGHNA and CDR2 YNFKEQ. In nucleotides, the CDR3 is TGTGCCAGCAGCCAAGATAGGACACAGTATTTT. It codes for CASSQDRTQYF.

The V call is TRBV5-1, the J call TRBJ1-1; the D gene is possibly TRBD1 (6 bases). Germline V gene lookup returns CDR1 SGHRS and CDR2 YFSETQ. The CDR3 is made up of 13 amino acids. V lost 5 bases and J lost 1, with 9 bases in between. The CDR3 reads CASRIQGNTEAFF. The DNA for the CDR3 is TGCGCCAGCAGAATACAGGGGAACACTGAAGCTTTCTTT.

This clone was counted a single time. The V gene is TRBV5-8, the J gene TRBJ2-7, with D maybe TRBD1 (6 bases). Trimming left V 4 bases short and J 5 bases short, with 16 bases between. Germline V gives CDR1 SGHTS, CDR2 YDEGEE. The CDR3 sequence is 14 residues long. CDR3 sequence (DNA): TGTGCCAGCAGCCCTACCGACAGGTCGGACGAGCAGTACTTC. This translates into CASSPTDRSDEQYF.

The chain carries TRBV6-5 and TRBJ1-2, with D possibly matching TRBD1 (5 bases). Germline CDR1 is MNHEY and CDR2 is SVGAGI. The ends were cut back, 8 bases at V and 5 bases at J, with 9 bases in the middle. The CDR3 contains 11 residues. In nucleotides, the CDR3 is TGTGCCAGCCTGGGGGGGTATGGCTACACCTTC. Translation gives CASLGGYGYTF.

The chain carries TRBV10-2 and TRBJ1-5; TRBD1 matches 10 bases. Germline trimming cut 6 bases from V and 4 bases from J; bases unmatched to any gene: 12. This CDR3 is built from 17 residues. Germline V gene lookup returns CDR1 WSHSY and CDR2 SAAADI. The CDR3 DNA reads as TGCGCCAGCAGCCCTCTCGCCGGGACAGGGGCAAATCAGCCCCAGCATTTT. As protein: CASSPLAGTGANQPQHF.

This clone was observed once. The chain combines TRBV28 with TRBJ1-6; unclear D gene. Trimming left V 1 base short and J 7 bases short, with 11 bases between. CDR1 is MDHEN and CDR2 is SYDVKM in the germline V gene. This CDR3 spans 15 amino acids. The CDR3 region has the DNA TGTGCCAGCAGTTTATCGCGCGGTATGAATTCACCCCTCCACTTT. As protein: CASSLSRGMNSPLHF.

The chain recombines TRBV18 with TRBJ2-3; the match to TRBD2 covers 12 bases. J was trimmed by 4 bases and V by 4 bases; bases with no gene match: 12. Germline V gene data show CDR1 as KGHSH and CDR2 as LQKENI. The CDR3 has 18 amino acids. The CDR3 protein is CASSRTRPSGRAPDTQYF. The CDR3 DNA reads as TGTGCCAGCTCACGAACGAGGCCTAGCGGGAGGGCCCCAGATACGCAGTATTTT.

The chain carries TRBV5-1 and TRBJ2-2, with 8 bases identical to TRBD2. This CDR3 is built from 16 residues. V was pared by 3 bases and J by 5 bases, with 9 bases of the junction left unmatched. Germline V gene data show CDR1 as SGHRS and CDR2 as YFSETQ. The CDR3 reads CASSYAGTRGTGELFF. In nucleotides, the CDR3 is TGCGCCAGCAGCTACGCCGGGACTAGAGGGACCGGGGAGCTGTTTTTT.